Shown below are 22 T cell receptor beta chains from a single sample sequenced in a study of T cell responses to AZD1222 COVID-19 vaccine. Profiling relied on immunoSEQ multiplex PCR, and the TCRdb table lists in-frame clones only, not all of them. This table holds approximately 120,000 clones, 89% found once. The sequenced sample was peripheral blood, obtained on day 0 of AZD1222 vaccination. The receptors shown here come from an adult in good health.

The chain links TRBV5-5 to TRBJ1-1, with D hard to call. CDR1 and CDR2 (germline): SGHKS, YYEKEE (reference sequence). V was clipped by 4 bases and J by 2 bases, with 6 bases between them. The CDR3 sequence is 12 residues long. CDR3 sequence: CASSPLNTEAFF. In DNA, the CDR3 is TGTGCCAGCAGCCCCCTAAACACTGAAGCTTTCTTT. Full variable domain (rest looked up from reference TRBV5-5 and TRBJ1-1): DAGVTQSPTHLIKTRGQQVTLRCSPISGHKSVSWYQQVLGQGPQFIFQYYEKEERGRGNFPDRFSARQFPNYSSELNVNALLLGDSALYLCASSPLNTEAFFGQGTRLTVV.

The gene calls are TRBV4-1 and TRBJ1-5, with D possibly matching TRBD1 (5 bases). This CDR3 spans 15 amino acids. The V gene lost 1 base and the J gene lost 6 bases, with 13 bases spanning the gap. Germline V gives CDR1 MGHRA, CDR2 YSYEKL. The CDR3 DNA reads TGCGCCAGCAGCCAAGTTTGGGACGAGGGTCAGCCCCAGCATTTT. Protein sequence: CASSQVWDEGQPQHF.

The V and J genes are TRBV10-1 and TRBJ1-1; the D gene is possibly TRBD1 (6 bases). Germline V gives CDR1 WNHNN, CDR2 SYGVQD (reference sequence). CDR3 length equals 15 residues. V was shortened by 4 bases and J by 1 base, with 13 bases between the two germline ends. DNA of the CDR3: TGCGCCAGCAGTGCCTTCGGGACATCGAACACTGAAGCTTTCTTT. Translation gives CASSAFGTSNTEAFF.

This chain joins TRBV19 and TRBJ1-4, with D perhaps TRBD1 (6 bases). With 7 bases removed from V and 7 bases from J, the gap between germline ends came to 16 bases. This CDR3 region has 14 residues. Germline V gene lookup returns CDR1 LNHDA and CDR2 SQIVND (reference sequence). CDR3 protein: CASKPGQKGEKLFF. DNA of the CDR3: TGTGCCAGTAAACCGGGACAAAAGGGTGAAAAACTGTTTTTT.

The chain uses TRBV10-3 and TRBJ1-6, with a weak D call TRBD1 (6 bases). This CDR3 comprises 14 residues. CDR1 ENHRY and CDR2 SYGVKD come from the germline V gene. Deletions cut 6 bases from V and 10 bases from J, with 16 bases between. The chain's CDR3 is CAISRGGFGSPLHF. CDR3 nucleotide sequence: TGTGCCATCAGCCGAGGGGGGTTTGGATCACCCCTCCACTTT.

The chain links TRBV9 to TRBJ1-6, with D possibly matching TRBD1 (6 bases). This CDR3 contains 15 residues. Trimming left V 0 bases short and J 10 bases short, with 14 bases between. CDR1 and CDR2 (germline): SGDLS, YYNGEE. The CDR3 region has the DNA TGTGCCAGCAGCGTAGGGCTCAGGGGAGGATCACCCCTCCACTTT. Translating it yields CASSVGLRGGSPLHF.

The chain uses TRBV5-4 and TRBJ1-1; D might be TRBD1 (5 bases). Germline V gives CDR1 SGHNT, CDR2 YYREEE (reference sequence). Trimming left V 3 bases short and J 1 base short, with 13 bases between. This CDR3 contains 15 residues. CDR3 amino acids: CASSSPGPGNTEAFF. The CDR3 DNA sequence: TGTGCCAGCAGCTCACCGGGGCCGGGGAACACTGAAGCTTTCTTT. Supplemented by reference TRBV5-4 and TRBJ1-1, the full variable domain reads ETGVTQSPTHLIKTRGQQVTLRCSSQSGHNTVSWYQQALGQGPQFIFQYYREEENGRGNFPPRFSGLQFPNYSSELNVNALELDDSALYLCASSSPGPGNTEAFFGQGTRLTVV.

The chain has TRBV5-1 and TRBJ2-7; 11 bases line up with TRBD2. This CDR3 spans 16 amino acids. CDR1 SGHRS and CDR2 YFSETQ come from the germline V gene. V gave up 4 bases and J gave up 0 bases; unmatched junction bases: 6. In DNA, the CDR3 is TGCGCCAGCAGCCCAATAGCGGGGGGGCCCTCCTACGAGCAGTACTTC. This translates into CASSPIAGGPSYEQYF.

In its sample, this clone was seen once. The chain couples TRBV6-5 to TRBJ2-3; D tentatively fits TRBD1 or TRBD2 (6 bases each). Trimming took 6 bases from V and 0 from J, leaving 10 bases between them. The CDR3 loop spans 14 amino acids. Germline V gene lookup returns CDR1 MNHEY and CDR2 SVGAGI. The chain's CDR3 is CASRGGLSTDTQYF. CDR3 nucleotides: TGTGCCAGCAGAGGGGGGCTCAGCACAGATACGCAGTATTTT.

This sequence joins TRBV28 and TRBJ1-6, with D uncertain. The CDR3 extends over 15 amino acids. Trimming left V 8 bases short and J 7 bases short, with 18 bases between. From germline, CDR1 is MDHEN and CDR2 SYDVKM. This CDR3 is CASRPRVASNSPLHF. The CDR3 bases are TGTGCCAGCCGACCTAGGGTGGCAAGCAATTCACCCCTCCACTTT. Looking up the rest from reference TRBV28 and TRBJ1-6 gives the full variable domain: DVKVTQSSRYLVKRTGEKVFLECVQDMDHENMFWYRQDPGLGLRLIYFSYDVKMKEKGDIPEGYSVSREKKERFSLILESASTNQTSMYLCASRPRVASNSPLHFGNGTRLTVT.

The chain is built from TRBV6-4 and TRBJ2-7; D uncertain. This CDR3 is 16 amino acids long. Germline CDR1 and CDR2: MRHNA and SNTAGT. With 6 bases removed from V and 7 bases from J, the gap between germline ends came to 25 bases. The CDR3 DNA reads TGTGCCAGCAGGGGCCATCGCGCCTCATTAGGGTTGGAGCAGTACTTC. It specifies CASRGHRASLGLEQYF.

The J gene is TRBJ2-1, the V gene TRBV7-2; tentatively, D is TRBD2 (6 bases). There are 13 residues in the CDR3. CDR1 SGHTA and CDR2 FQGNSA come from the germline V gene. V lost 5 bases to trimming and J lost 9 bases, with 14 bases between them. The CDR3 coding sequence is TGTGCCAGCAGCGTAGAGTTGGGGGGTGAGCAGTTCTTC. Translation: CASSVELGGEQFF.

The chain couples TRBV6-5 to TRBJ2-1; tentatively, D is TRBD2 (7 bases). The V gene's germline CDR1 is MNHEY and CDR2 SVGAGI. Trimming took 6 bases from V and 1 from J, leaving 13 bases between them. This CDR3 has 15 amino acids. The chain's CDR3 is CASRTGRGSYNEQFF. The CDR3 DNA reads as TGTGCCAGCAGAACAGGGCGGGGGTCCTACAATGAGCAGTTCTTC.

The chain is built from TRBV2 and TRBJ2-7; D remains ambiguous. This CDR3 has 14 amino acids. Looked up from germline, CDR1 is SNHLY and CDR2 is FYNNEI. Trimming stripped 2 bases from V and 0 bases from J, with 8 bases between. The CDR3 spells CASSEITNSYEQYF. DNA of the CDR3: TGTGCCAGCAGTGAAATCACAAACTCCTACGAGCAGTACTTC. Together with reference TRBV2 and TRBJ2-7, the CDR3 gives the full variable domain: EPEVTQTPSHQVTQMGQEVILRCVPISNHLYFYWYRQILGQKVEFLVSFYNNEISEKSEIFDDQFSVERPDGSNFTLKIRSTKLEDSAMYFCASSEITNSYEQYFGPGTRLTVT.

J is TRBJ2-7 and V is TRBV28, with 9 nucleotides matching TRBD2. This CDR3 contains 15 residues. J was trimmed by 1 base and V by 3 bases; bases with no gene match: 4. Germline CDR1 MDHEN, CDR2 SYDVKM. CDR3 residues: CASSLVSGGSYEQYF. The CDR3 DNA is TGTGCCAGCAGTTTGGTTAGCGGGGGTTCCTACGAGCAGTACTTC.

The J gene is TRBJ2-5, the V gene TRBV2; D is perhaps TRBD1 (6 bases). The CDR3 spans 11 residues. V shed 6 bases and J shed 10 bases, with 12 bases lying between them. CDR1 SNHLY and CDR2 FYNNEI come from the germline V gene. In DNA form, the CDR3 reads TGTGCCAGCAGGACAGGAGTGGGCCAGTACTTC. Translated: CASRTGVGQYF.

A single count supports this clone. The chain recombines TRBV7-3 with TRBJ2-3; D possibly uses TRBD1 or TRBD2 (6 bases each). The CDR3 sequence is 14 residues long. V lost 5 bases and J 10 bases, leaving 19 bases between the germline ends. Germline V gives CDR1 SGHTA, CDR2 FQGTGA. CDR3 nucleotide sequence: TGTGCCAGCAGCCCCCGGACAGCGCCGGGGGCGCAGTATTTT. It specifies CASSPRTAPGAQYF.

The J gene is TRBJ2-7, the V gene TRBV7-2; 7 nucleotides line up with TRBD1. Trimming cost V 1 base and J 7 bases; bases outside gene matches: 10. From germline, CDR1 is SGHTA and CDR2 FQGNSA. The CDR3 has 15 residues. The CDR3 region is CASSLGQGRVGEQYF. CDR3 in DNA: TGTGCCAGCAGCTTAGGACAGGGAAGGGTTGGGGAGCAGTACTTC.

The rearrangement links TRBV7-9 to TRBJ1-1; no reliable D call. The CDR3 contains 14 residues. Germline V CDR1 and CDR2: SEHNR, FQNEAQ (reference sequence). The germline V and J ends were trimmed by 5 bases and 7 bases, with 17 bases remaining between them. CDR3 bases: TGTGCCAGCAGCGCCGACAAGGCCGTCAGTGAAGCTTTCTTT. This gives the protein CASSADKAVSEAFF.

V is TRBV27 and J is TRBJ2-5; 9 nucleotides agree with TRBD1. This CDR3 is built from 15 residues. With 6 bases clipped from V and 4 bases from J, the junction kept 9 bases outside the gene matches. Per the germline V gene, CDR1 is MNHEY and CDR2 is SMNVEV (reference sequence). CDR3 protein: CASSLGQGSRETQYF. The DNA for the CDR3 is TGTGCCAGCAGCTTGGGACAGGGTTCGAGAGAGACCCAGTACTTC.

This chain uses TRBV6-6 with TRBJ1-6; D not certain. The CDR3 runs 13 residues. Trimming cost V 2 bases and J 7 bases, with 6 bases left between them. Germline assignment: CDR1 MNHNY and CDR2 SVGAGI (reference sequence). CDR3: CASSYDGNSPLHF. The CDR3 DNA follows: TGTGCCAGCAGTTACGACGGCAATTCACCCCTCCACTTT.

The chain employs TRBV15 and TRBJ2-1, with TRBD1 as a possible D gene (5 bases). This CDR3 region has 16 residues. V was clipped by 1 base and J by 3 bases, with 13 bases between them. CDR1 is LNHNV, CDR2 YYDKDF, per germline (reference sequence). This chain's CDR3 is CATSRGQSVRYNEQFF. CDR3 nucleotide sequence: TGTGCCACCAGCAGAGGACAGTCCGTCCGCTACAATGAGCAGTTCTTC. Drawing the rest from reference TRBV15 and TRBJ2-1, the complete variable domain is DAMVIQNPRYQVTQFGKPVTLSCSQTLNHNVMYWYQQKSSQAPKLLFHYYDKDFNNEADTPDNFQSRRPNTSFCFLDIRSPGLGDTAMYLCATSRGQSVRYNEQFFGPGTRLTVL.